Listed below are T cell receptor beta chains from one sample, sequenced in a study of blood T cell repertoires in COVID-19. Assay: immunoSEQ multiplex PCR; the TCRdb copy retains only in-frame clones and omits some. Here the sample spans roughly 250,000 clones, about 90% being singletons. Source material: PBMCs or T cells enriched from blood (not recorded which). These receptors all come from a human donor in a cohort exposed to, infected with or recovered from COVID-19 (not recorded which). The donor label of this sample is uncertain. CDR3s include the opening cysteine and the closing phenylalanine or tryptophan. Fields, in order: D gene, clone size, V gene, J gene, CDR3 DNA, CDR3 protein. D genes are given only for firm matches. A clone size is listed for some rows: how often the clone was seen (once, few, many), or a class if it is expanded.

>NA|few|TRBV12-3/TRBV12-4|TRBJ2-3
TGTGCCAGCAGTTTCGAGGGTAAAAATACGCAGTATTTT
CASSFEGKNTQYF
>TRBD1|NA|TRBV4-1|TRBJ2-5
TGCGCCAGCAGCCAGCGGGACAGGGGATCGCAAGAGACCCAGTACTTC
CASSQRDRGSQETQYF
>TRBD1|NA|TRBV24-1|TRBJ1-2
TGTGCCACCAGTGCCTCGGGACAGGGGGTATCTAACTATGGCTACACCTTC
CATSASGQGVSNYGYTF
>NA|NA|TRBV4-1|TRBJ1-1
TGCGCCAGCAGCCAAGGGAGGGTCGCTGAAGCTTTCTTT
CASSQGRVAEAFF
>NA|NA|TRBV2|TRBJ2-2
TGTGCCAGCAGTGTTTCCGGTACGGGGGAGCTGTTTTTT
CASSVSGTGELFF
>NA|NA|TRBV7-8|TRBJ2-2
TGTGCCAGCAGCCCTCAGGGGACCTTGAACACCGGGGAGCTGTTTTTT
CASSPQGTLNTGELFF
>TRBD2|NA|TRBV24-1|TRBJ2-1
TGTGCCACCAGTGATTCGAGCGGGGCTAGCTCCTACAATGAGCAGTTCTTC
CATSDSSGASSYNEQFF
>TRBD1|NA|TRBV6-5|TRBJ2-5
TGTGCCAGCAGTTCTCGGACAGGGAACCAAGAGACCCAGTACTTC
CASSSRTGNQETQYF
>TRBD1|NA|TRBV7-9|TRBJ1-1
TGTGCCAGCAGCCGGGGACAGTTGAACACTGAAGCTTTCTTT
CASSRGQLNTEAFF
>NA|NA|TRBV5-6|TRBJ1-1
TGTGCCAGCAGCTTCCCCGTGACAGGTCTAGCTTTCTTT
CASSFPVTGLAFF
>TRBD1|NA|TRBV11-2|TRBJ2-7
TGTGCCAGCAGCTGGGCTAGGGGGACAGGGGGCAACGAGCAGTACTTC
CASSWARGTGGNEQYF
>TRBD1|NA|TRBV27|TRBJ1-3
TGTGCCAGCAGTAAGCTTCCCGGGACAGGTGGAAACACCATATATTTT
CASSKLPGTGGNTIYF
>NA|NA|TRBV6-2/TRBV6-3|TRBJ2-5
TGTGCCAGCAGTTACTTAGAGGAGAATCAAGAGACCCAGTACTTC
CASSYLEENQETQYF
>TRBD1|NA|TRBV5-1|TRBJ2-7
TGCGCCAGCAGCTTGGTCCAGGGGGCGAACTACGAGCAGTACTTC
CASSLVQGANYEQYF
>NA|NA|TRBV5-6|TRBJ2-2
TGTGCCAGCAGCGGAGGACTATCCCCCGGGGAGCTGTTTTTT
CASSGGLSPGELFF
>TRBD1|NA|TRBV12-5|TRBJ1-1
TGTGCTAGTGGTTTGGTACTGGCTCTTACAGGGGCGAACACTGAAGCTTTCTTT
CASGLVLALTGANTEAFF
>NA|NA|TRBV12-5|TRBJ1-3
TGTGCTAGCAGGGGCTCTGGAAACACCATATATTTT
CASRGSGNTIYF
>NA|NA|TRBV3-1/TRBV3-2|TRBJ1-3
TGTGCCAGCAGCCAATCAGGGTCCCCCTCTGGAAACACCATATATTTT
CASSQSGSPSGNTIYF
>NA|NA|TRBV10-2|TRBJ1-2
TGCGCCAGCAGTGAGGCCGGGTACTATGGCTACACCTTC
CASSEAGYYGYTF
>NA|NA|TRBV6-4|TRBJ1-1
TGTGCCAGCAGACCGGGACACCAGAACACTGAAGCTTTCTTT
CASRPGHQNTEAFF
>NA|once|TRBV12-3/TRBV12-4|TRBJ1-5
TGTGCCAGCAGTTTTCCGGGGAACCAGCCCCAGCATTTT
CASSFPGNQPQHF
>NA|NA|TRBV9|TRBJ1-5
TGTGCCAGCAGCGTAGACGGGTATAGCAATCAGCCCCAGCATTTT
CASSVDGYSNQPQHF
>TRBD2|NA|TRBV19|TRBJ2-7
TGTGCCAGTAGTATTTCGGGACTAGCGGGATACGAGCAGTACTTC
CASSISGLAGYEQYF
>NA|NA|TRBV7-8|TRBJ1-1
TGTGCCAGCAGCTTAGGGAGAGTGACGAACACTGAAGCTTTCTTT
CASSLGRVTNTEAFF
>TRBD2|few|TRBV6-2/TRBV6-3|TRBJ2-1
TGTGCCAGCAGTTCACTCTCCGGGGGGAGCTCCTACAATGAGCAGTTCTTC
CASSSLSGGSSYNEQFF
>NA|once|TRBV11-2|TRBJ2-1
TGTGCCAGCAGCTTAGGGTGGAGGGGCTCCTACAATGAGCAGTTCTTC
CASSLGWRGSYNEQFF
>TRBD1|NA|TRBV7-2|TRBJ1-1
TGTGCCAGCAGCTTAGTGGGACAGGGGGCCTCTGAAGCTTTCTTT
CASSLVGQGASEAFF
>TRBD1|NA|TRBV19|TRBJ1-5
TGTGCCAGTAGCCCCCGGATTGACAGGGGAAATCAGCCCCAGCATTTT
CASSPRIDRGNQPQHF
>NA|NA|TRBV18|TRBJ2-1
TGTGCCAGCTCAACAGGACAAGACCGCAATGAGCAGTTCTTC
CASSTGQDRNEQFF
>NA|NA|TRBV5-1|TRBJ2-7
TGCGCCAGCAGCTTGGCCCAGGGAACTACCTACGAGCAGTACTTC
CASSLAQGTTYEQYF
>TRBD1|NA|TRBV10-3|TRBJ1-6
TGTGCCATCAGTGAGCAGGGGACAGAAAATTCACCCCTCCACTTT
CAISEQGTENSPLHF
>NA|NA|TRBV20-1|TRBJ1-6
TGCAGTGCCAGTCAGGGGAGCGGATATAATTCACCCCTCCACTTT
CSASQGSGYNSPLHF
>TRBD1|once|TRBV6-4|TRBJ2-1
TGTGCCAGCAGTGAAGGGACAGCATCCTACAATGAGCAGTTCTTC
CASSEGTASYNEQFF
>TRBD1|NA|TRBV5-1|TRBJ1-4
TGCGCCAGCAGCTTGGGGTCGGGACAGACCAGAAATGAAAAACTGTTTTTT
CASSLGSGQTRNEKLFF
>NA|NA|TRBV30|TRBJ2-6
TGTGCCTGGACAGGCTCTGGGGCCAACGTCCTGACTTTC
CAWTGSGANVLTF
>TRBD1|NA|TRBV19|TRBJ2-1
TGTGCCACTGGTTTGCCCCCAAGGACAGGGGACCGCAATGAGCAGTTCTTC
CATGLPPRTGDRNEQFF
>NA|NA|TRBV3-1/TRBV3-2|TRBJ1-2
TGTGCCAGCAGCCAAGAGATCCCCTACGGGGAGGGCTACACCTTC
CASSQEIPYGEGYTF
>TRBD1|NA|TRBV9|TRBJ2-7
TGTGCCAGCAGCCCCCGGGACAGTACCTACGAGCAGTACTTC
CASSPRDSTYEQYF
>NA|NA|TRBV2|TRBJ2-7
TGTGCCAGCCGAGGGGACACCTACGAGCAGTACTTC
CASRGDTYEQYF
>TRBD2|NA|TRBV7-3|TRBJ2-3
TGTGCCAGCAGCTTAACGCCCTCGGCGGGGGGCTACACAGATACGCAGTATTTT
CASSLTPSAGGYTDTQYF
>NA|NA|TRBV1|TRBJ2-7
TGCACCAGCAGCCATCCTTCCTACGAGCAGTACTTC
CTSSHPSYEQYF
>NA|NA|TRBV3-1/TRBV3-2|TRBJ2-2
TGTGCCAGCACTCCTTTTGGGGCGGTAAACACCGGGGAGCTGTTTTTT
CASTPFGAVNTGELFF
>TRBD1|NA|TRBV6-5|TRBJ2-2
TGTGCCAGCAGTACCACGACAGGGCCCGGGGAGCTGTTTTTT
CASSTTTGPGELFF
>NA|NA|TRBV7-2|TRBJ1-2
TGTGCCAGCAGCTTAGAACCAGGGGTCTCCTATGGCTACACCTTC
CASSLEPGVSYGYTF
>TRBD1|few|TRBV5-1|TRBJ2-3
TGCGCCAGCAGCTCGGGACAGGGCATAACAGATACGCAGTATTTT
CASSSGQGITDTQYF
>NA|NA|TRBV6-5|TRBJ2-7
TGTGCCAGCAGGGAGGGGCTCTCCTACGAGCAGTACTTC
CASREGLSYEQYF
>TRBD1|NA|TRBV29-1|TRBJ1-2
TGCAGCGTGGGGACAGGTTATGGCTACACCTTC
CSVGTGYGYTF
>NA|NA|TRBV2|TRBJ1-2
TGTGCCAGCAGACGGGTTGATGGCTACACCTTC
CASRRVDGYTF
>NA|NA|TRBV18|TRBJ1-4
TGTGCCAGCTCAGAGGACAAGACTGAAAAACTGTTTTTT
CASSEDKTEKLFF
>NA|NA|TRBV21-1|TRBJ1-5
TGTGCCAGCAGCAAAGCCTCCCACCGGAGGGGCGGTACGCGGACTCAGCCCCAGCATTTT
CASSKASHRRGGTRTQPQHF
>NA|NA|TRBV11-2|TRBJ1-3
TGTGCCAGCAGCTTAACACCCGTGTACCCTGGAAACACCATATATTTT
CASSLTPVYPGNTIYF
>TRBD1|NA|TRBV2|TRBJ2-3
TGTGCCAGCGCGACAGGGGGCTGGGGCACAGATACGCAGTATTTT
CASATGGWGTDTQYF
>NA|NA|TRBV7-2|TRBJ1-2
TGTGCCAGCTTTGGGGCCTCCGTTGCGGGGTATGGCTACACCTTC
CASFGASVAGYGYTF
>TRBD2|NA|TRBV7-3|TRBJ2-3
TGTGCCAGCAGCCTTGGAGCGGGGGCCACAGATACGCAGTATTTT
CASSLGAGATDTQYF
>NA|NA|TRBV5-8|TRBJ1-6
TGTGCCAGCAGCTTACAGGGTGTATCACCCCTCCACTTT
CASSLQGVSPLHF